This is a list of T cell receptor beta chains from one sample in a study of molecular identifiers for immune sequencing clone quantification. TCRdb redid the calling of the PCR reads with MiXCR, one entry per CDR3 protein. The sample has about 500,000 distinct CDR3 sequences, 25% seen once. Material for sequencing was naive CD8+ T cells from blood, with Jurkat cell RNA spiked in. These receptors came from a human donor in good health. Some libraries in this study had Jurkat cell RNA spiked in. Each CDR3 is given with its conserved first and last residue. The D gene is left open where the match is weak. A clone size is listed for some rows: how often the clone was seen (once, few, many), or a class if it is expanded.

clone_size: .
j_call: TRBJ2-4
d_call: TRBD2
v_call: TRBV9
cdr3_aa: CASSVGASGVLAKNIRYF
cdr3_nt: TGTGCCAGCAGCGTAGGTGCTAGCGGGGTACTAGCCAAAAACATTCGGTACTTC

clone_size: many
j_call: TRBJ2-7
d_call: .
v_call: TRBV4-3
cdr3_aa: CASSQDGSAYEQYF
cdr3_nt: TGCGCCAGCAGCCAAGATGGGAGCGCCTACGAGCAGTACTTC

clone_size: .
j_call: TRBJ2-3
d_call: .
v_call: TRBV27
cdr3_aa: CASSPPGASTDTQYF
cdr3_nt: TGTGCCAGCAGCCCCCCCGGGGCGAGCACAGATACGCAGTATTTT

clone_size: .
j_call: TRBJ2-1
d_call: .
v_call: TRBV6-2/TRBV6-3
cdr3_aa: CASSSRGAEQFF
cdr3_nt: TGTGCCAGCAGTTCTCGAGGGGCTGAGCAGTTCTTC

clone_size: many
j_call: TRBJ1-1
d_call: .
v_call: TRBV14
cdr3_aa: CASSKNPRGSEAFF
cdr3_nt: TGTGCCAGCAGCAAAAATCCCCGGGGGTCTGAAGCTTTCTTT

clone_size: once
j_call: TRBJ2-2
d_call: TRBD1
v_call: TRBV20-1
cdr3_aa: CSARTTGPTGELFF
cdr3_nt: TGCAGTGCTAGGACGACAGGGCCCACCGGGGAGCTGTTTTTT

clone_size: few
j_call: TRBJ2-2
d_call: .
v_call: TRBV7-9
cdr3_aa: CASSHDTYAARELFF
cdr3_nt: TGTGCCAGCAGCCACGACACGTACGCCGCCCGGGAGCTGTTTTTT

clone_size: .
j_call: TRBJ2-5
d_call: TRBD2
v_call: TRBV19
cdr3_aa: CASSIPSGGRETQYF
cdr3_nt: TGTGCCAGTAGTATCCCTAGCGGGGGCCGAGAGACCCAGTACTTC

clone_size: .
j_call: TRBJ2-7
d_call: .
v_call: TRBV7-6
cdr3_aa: CASSFKVEGDYEQYF
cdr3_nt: TGTGCCAGCAGCTTCAAGGTGGAGGGCGACTACGAGCAGTACTTC

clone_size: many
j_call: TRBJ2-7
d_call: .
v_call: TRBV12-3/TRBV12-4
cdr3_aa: CASRGGSAHEQYF
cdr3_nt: TGTGCCAGCAGAGGGGGGTCGGCCCACGAGCAGTACTTC

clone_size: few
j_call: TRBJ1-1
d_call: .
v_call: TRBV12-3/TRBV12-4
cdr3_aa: CASSWGPSGAFF
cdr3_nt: TGTGCCAGCAGCTGGGGACCGTCGGGAGCTTTCTTT

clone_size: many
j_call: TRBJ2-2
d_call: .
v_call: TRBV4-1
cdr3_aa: CASSLLGAANTGELFF
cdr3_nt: TGCGCCAGCAGCCTTCTGGGGGCAGCGAACACCGGGGAGCTGTTTTTT

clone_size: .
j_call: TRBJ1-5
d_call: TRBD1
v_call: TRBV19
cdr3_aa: CASRADRVNQPQHF
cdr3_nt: TGTGCCAGTAGGGCGGACAGGGTCAATCAGCCCCAGCATTTT

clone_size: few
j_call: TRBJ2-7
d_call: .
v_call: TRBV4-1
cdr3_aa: CASRREPGTSYEQYF
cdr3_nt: TGCGCCAGCAGACGCGAGCCGGGAACCTCCTACGAGCAGTACTTC

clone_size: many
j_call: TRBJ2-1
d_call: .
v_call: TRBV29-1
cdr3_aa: CSVDPPAEANYNEQFF
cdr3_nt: TGCAGCGTTGATCCCCCGGCCGAGGCAAACTACAATGAGCAGTTCTTC

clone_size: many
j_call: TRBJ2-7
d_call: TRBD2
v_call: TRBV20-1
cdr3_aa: CSAREGTSGPYEQYF
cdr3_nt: TGCAGTGCTAGAGAGGGGACTAGCGGCCCCTACGAGCAGTACTTC

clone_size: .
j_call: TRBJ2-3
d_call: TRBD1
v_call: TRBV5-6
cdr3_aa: CASSTQQGAVADTQYF
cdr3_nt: TGTGCCAGCAGCACCCAACAGGGGGCGGTTGCAGATACGCAGTATTTT

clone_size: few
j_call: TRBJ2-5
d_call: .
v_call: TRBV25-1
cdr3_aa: CASSEYGQGPQETQYF
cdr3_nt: TGTGCCAGCAGTGAATATGGTCAGGGCCCCCAAGAGACCCAGTACTTC

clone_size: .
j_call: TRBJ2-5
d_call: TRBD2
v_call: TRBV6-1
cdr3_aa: CASPSVSGRTQGTQYF
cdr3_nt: TGTGCCAGCCCTAGCGTGAGCGGGAGGACCCAAGGGACCCAGTACTTC

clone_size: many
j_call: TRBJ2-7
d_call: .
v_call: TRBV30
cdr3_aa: CAWLDSGAYEQYF
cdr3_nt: TGTGCCTGGCTGGACAGTGGGGCCTACGAGCAGTACTTC

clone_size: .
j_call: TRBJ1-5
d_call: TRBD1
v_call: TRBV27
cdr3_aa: CASSVRGPNQPQHF
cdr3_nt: TGTGCCAGCAGTGTCAGGGGGCCCAATCAGCCCCAGCATTTT

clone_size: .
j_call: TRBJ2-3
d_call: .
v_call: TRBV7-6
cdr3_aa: CASSSLGGGGDTQYF
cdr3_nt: TGTGCCAGCAGCTCCCTTGGGGGTGGCGGAGATACGCAGTATTTT

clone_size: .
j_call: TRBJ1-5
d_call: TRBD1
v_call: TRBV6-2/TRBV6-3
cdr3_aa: CARTQLGTAYNQPQHF
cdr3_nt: TGTGCCCGCACCCAACTAGGGACAGCCTACAATCAGCCCCAGCATTTT